These 17 T cell receptor beta chains were all obtained from the same sample, sequenced in a study of blood T cell repertoires in COVID-19. The protocol was immunoSEQ multiplex PCR, while the TCRdb copy is restricted to in-frame clones and leaves out a portion. The data show around 250,000 clones, with roughly 80% seen just once and less than 3.5% held by the top ten. Sequencing was done on a sample of peripheral blood. The receptors were gathered from a young woman with acute or convalescent COVID-19.

The genes are TRBV6-5 and TRBJ2-3; no clear D. Germline V CDR1 and CDR2: MNHEY, SVGAGI. The V end was cut by 5 bases, the J end by 1 base, with 10 bases between. The CDR3 has 14 residues. The CDR3 loop is CASSPETRTDTQYF. DNA of the CDR3: TGTGCCAGCAGTCCCGAAACACGCACAGATACGCAGTATTTT.

The rearrangement links TRBV27 to TRBJ1-1; TRBD1 might be the D (6 bases). The V gene lost 7 bases and the J gene lost 4 bases, with 13 bases spanning the gap. CDR1 is MNHEY, CDR2 SMNVEV, per germline (reference sequence). The CDR3 sequence is 13 residues long. The DNA of the CDR3 is TGTGCCAGCACCAGGGGATGGGTCACTGAAGCTTTCTTT. Its translation is CASTRGWVTEAFF.

The chain joins TRBV7-9 to TRBJ1-2; 7 bases map to TRBD1. The germline gives CDR1 SEHNR, CDR2 FQNEAQ (reference sequence). V gave up 5 bases and J gave up 2 bases; unmatched junction bases: 5. The CDR3 runs 14 residues. CDR3 residues: CASSLADRNYGYTF. The DNA of the CDR3 is TGTGCCAGCAGCCTGGCGGACAGGAACTATGGCTACACCTTC.

The genes are TRBV5-1 and TRBJ2-1, with no clear D. The CDR3 is 12 residues long. CDR1 and CDR2 (germline): SGHRS, YFSETQ. Trimming cost V 0 bases and J 8 bases, with 6 bases left between them. The CDR3 DNA reads TGCGCCAGCAGCTTGGTCGGGTATGAGCAGTTCTTC. Translation gives CASSLVGYEQFF.

There are a few counts of this clone. The rearrangement uses TRBV7-9 and TRBJ2-3, with no clear D. Germline lookup yields CDR1 SEHNR and CDR2 FQNEAQ (reference sequence). The CDR3 contains 12 residues. V was clipped by 8 bases and J by 6 bases, with 12 bases between them. CDR3 loop: CASGSYWDTQYF. The CDR3, as DNA: TGTGCCAGCGGCTCATACTGGGATACGCAGTATTTT.

This clone was detected only a few times. The chain links TRBV7-2 to TRBJ1-6; no reliable D call. The CDR3 has 13 residues. From germline, CDR1 is SGHTA and CDR2 FQGNSA. V was clipped by 0 bases and J by 9 bases, with 6 bases between them. The CDR3: CASSLAVSSPLHF. The CDR3 coding sequence is TGTGCCAGCAGCTTAGCCGTCTCTTCACCCCTCCACTTT.

This sequence joins TRBV2 and TRBJ1-1; 9 positions agree with TRBD1. CDR1 and CDR2 from the germline V gene are SNHLY and FYNNEI. The V and J ends lost 2 bases and 8 bases, in that order; junction bases with no gene match: 9. There are 15 residues in the CDR3. The CDR3 spells CASSEMGTGRTEAFF. CDR3 in DNA: TGTGCCAGCAGTGAAATGGGGACAGGGAGGACCGAAGCTTTCTTT.

This clone was recorded at least ten times. This chain joins TRBV11-2 and TRBJ2-2; tentative D call: TRBD1 (5 bases). V lost 5 bases and J lost 0, with 7 bases in between. CDR3 length: 14 amino acids. The germline gives CDR1 SGHAT, CDR2 FQNNGV. Written as DNA, the CDR3 is TGTGCCAGCAGCGGGGCACCGAACACCGGGGAGCTGTTTTTT. This codes for CASSGAPNTGELFF.

The rearrangement uses TRBV19 and TRBJ2-1, with 7 bases identical to TRBD2. Germline CDR1 LNHDA, CDR2 SQIVND (reference sequence). With V trimmed by 1 base and J by 4 bases, 13 bases remained unmatched. This CDR3 spans 18 amino acids. CDR3 in amino acids: CASSIAALGGSAYNEQFF. The CDR3 DNA reads as TGTGCCAGTAGTATAGCCGCCCTGGGCGGGAGCGCATACAATGAGCAGTTCTTC. Based on the CDR3 plus reference TRBV19 and TRBJ2-1, the full variable domain is DGGITQSPKYLFRKEGQNVTLSCEQNLNHDAMYWYRQDPGQGLRLIYYSQIVNDFQKGDIAEGYSVSREKKESFPLTVTSAQKNPTAFYLCASSIAALGGSAYNEQFFGPGTRLTVL.

The chain has TRBV27 and TRBJ2-2, with D possibly matching TRBD2 (6 bases). V lost 5 bases to trimming and J lost 6 bases, with 16 bases between them. From germline, CDR1 is MNHEY and CDR2 SMNVEV (reference sequence). This CDR3 contains 15 residues. The CDR3 protein is CASSPRLVLAGELFF. DNA of the CDR3: TGTGCCAGCAGTCCCCGACTAGTATTGGCCGGGGAGCTGTTTTTT.

This chain links TRBV27 with TRBJ1-5, with D perhaps TRBD1 (5 bases). The V gene lost 6 bases and the J gene lost 3 bases, with 18 bases spanning the gap. This CDR3 region has 16 residues. CDR1 and CDR2 from the germline V gene are MNHEY and SMNVEV (reference sequence). As DNA, the CDR3 is TGTGCCAGCAGCCGACTGCGGGACGGACACAATCAGCCCCAGCATTTT. Amino acids: CASSRLRDGHNQPQHF.

J is TRBJ2-5 and V is TRBV4-3; TRBD2 matches at 15 bases. V was pared by 3 bases and J by 4 bases, with 3 bases of the junction left unmatched. Germline values: CDR1 LGHNA, CDR2 YSLEER. The CDR3 consists of 16 residues. The CDR3 region has the DNA TGCGCCAGCAGCCAGCGGGGACTAGCGGGAGGAGAGACCCAGTACTTC. It yields the protein CASSQRGLAGGETQYF.

This sequence joins TRBV3-1 (or the pseudogene TRBV3-2) and TRBJ2-1; 11 bases line up with TRBD2. The CDR3 extends over 17 amino acids. The V gene end was trimmed by 0 bases and the J gene end by 7 bases; junction bases not matched to a gene: 8. Germline V CDR1 and CDR2: LGHDT, YNNKEL (reference sequence). Written as DNA, the CDR3 is TGTGCCAGCAGCCAAGAGCCCACTAGCGGGAGTTTAAATGAGCAGTTCTTC. The encoded protein is CASSQEPTSGSLNEQFF.

J is TRBJ1-1 and V is TRBV5-4, with unresolved D. V was cut by 2 bases and J by 2 bases, with 4 bases left in between. Germline V CDR1 and CDR2: SGHNT, YYREEE (reference sequence). The CDR3 runs to 12 residues. The CDR3 here is CASSFVNTEAFF. The CDR3 nucleotides are TGTGCCAGCAGCTTCGTCAACACTGAAGCTTTCTTT.

CDR3 loop: CASRTGTRVTGELFF. CDR3 in DNA: TGTGCCAGTAGAACCGGGACTAGGGTGACCGGGGAGCTGTTTTTT. This chain connects TRBV19 to TRBJ2-2; 8 positions agree with TRBD2. The ends lost 6 bases at V and 5 bases at J; junction bases unmatched: 8. Germline CDR1 reads LNHDA; CDR2 reads SQIVND (reference sequence). CDR3 length: 15 amino acids.

The chain is built from TRBV7-2 and TRBJ2-4; 8 bases agree with TRBD2. CDR1 and CDR2 from the germline V gene are SGHTA and FQGNSA. The CDR3 contains 17 residues. The trim removed 4 bases at V and 3 bases at J, leaving 11 bases unmatched. The CDR3 region is CASSSPGLAANKNIQYF. CDR3 DNA sequence: TGTGCCAGCAGCTCGCCAGGACTAGCAGCCAACAAAAACATTCAGTACTTC.

With regard to this clone: The junction differs from germline at one of its ends, possibly a read error. The genes are TRBV6-1 and TRBJ1-2; TRBD1 might be the D (5 bases). The CDR3 totals 11 residues. Germline assignment: CDR1 MNHNS and CDR2 SASEGT. CDR3 residues: CASSEGGGKDF. CDR3 DNA sequence: TGTGCCAGCAGTGAAGGGGGGGGAAAGGACTTC.